This TCR beta chain was sequenced in a study of T cells in Graves' hyperthyroidism and ophthalmopathy. This clonotype was seen ten or more times. Its antigen is unknown. V was pared by 3 bases and J by 6 bases, with 10 bases of the junction left unmatched. The CDR3 length is 15 residues. Per the germline V gene, CDR1 is LGHDT and CDR2 is YNNKEL (reference sequence). Findings and caveats of the study: Blood also held most thyroid clonotypes expanded beyond 0.001. It was a median around 6 months before onset that the model predicted ophthalmopathy.

Exclusion of a patient resulted from uncontrolled infection, other autoimmune disease, pregnancy or lactation. Fresh peripheral blood, less than 11 ml of it, supplied the PBMCs. Researchers took RNA transcripts and amplified the TCR beta CDR3 regions from them. During a first-round RT-PCR of the TCR CDR3, the HTBI primer set was used. TCRdb re-called the multiplex PCR reads through MiXCR, storing one row per CDR3 protein. This sample has around 250,000 distinct CDR3 sequences; approximately 16% occur once, and the top ten carry 25% to 30%. Material for sequencing was blood. The chain carries TRBV3-1 and TRBJ2-7; TRBD2 matches at 8 bases. This TCR derives from a woman aged 18-30 years with Graves' ophthalmopathy. The CDR3 nucleotides are TGTGCCAGCAGCCAGCCGGGACTAGGGGTATCCGAGCAGTACTTC. Amino acid sequence: CASSQPGLGVSEQYF.